These 5 T cell receptor beta chains were all obtained from the same sample, sequenced in a study of blood T cell repertoires in COVID-19. Assay used: immunoSEQ multiplex PCR; TCRdb lists only in-frame clones, some missing. The data contain approximately 150,000 clones, about 84% of them singletons. The material sequenced was PBMCs or T cells enriched from blood (not recorded which). These receptors came from a man in his forties or fifties who had recovered from COVID-19.

J is TRBJ1-1 and V is TRBV27, with D maybe TRBD1 (6 bases). Trimming removed 5 bases from V and 0 bases from J, with 13 bases in between. Germline assignment: CDR1 MNHEY and CDR2 SMNVEV (reference sequence). The CDR3 extends over 15 amino acids. The CDR3 coding sequence is TGTGCCAGCAGTAGGGGACAAATAGTGAACACTGAAGCTTTCTTT. Residues: CASSRGQIVNTEAFF.

The chain combines TRBV5-1 with TRBJ1-2, with D perhaps TRBD1 (6 bases). The V end lost 0 bases, the J end lost 1 base, and 16 bases lay between the germline ends. CDR1 is SGHRS, CDR2 YFSETQ, per germline. The CDR3 length is 17 residues. The CDR3 loop reads CASSLGFGGGNNYGYTF. The CDR3 nucleotides are TGCGCCAGCAGCTTGGGATTCGGCGGGGGCAATAACTATGGCTACACCTTC. Using reference TRBV5-1 and TRBJ1-2 for the parts outside the CDR3, the full variable domain is KAGVTQTPRYLIKTRGQQVTLSCSPISGHRSVSWYQQTPGQGLQFLFEYFSETQRNKGNFPGRFSGRQFSNSRSEMNVSTLELGDSALYLCASSLGFGGGNNYGYTFGSGTRLTVV.

The chain combines TRBV9 with TRBJ1-2, with D unresolved. Germline V CDR1 and CDR2: SGDLS, YYNGEE. Trimming pared 4 bases from V and 8 bases from J, leaving 12 bases between. This CDR3 has 12 residues. The CDR3: CASSLRTGGYTF. CDR3 in DNA: TGTGCCAGCAGCCTTAGGACGGGAGGCTACACCTTC.

This rearrangement joins TRBV7-3 to TRBJ1-2, with 9 bases lining up with TRBD1. After removal of 5 bases from V and 4 bases from J, the junction contained 5 bases not matched to a gene. This CDR3 is 14 amino acids long. Germline CDR1 SGHTA, CDR2 FQGTGA. Here the CDR3 DNA reads TGTGCCAGCAGCCCAGGGACAGGGATCTATGGCTACACCTTC. It yields the protein CASSPGTGIYGYTF.

A few counts support this clone. The chain is built from TRBV9 and TRBJ1-1; 9 bases align to TRBD1. Germline CDR1 and CDR2: SGDLS and YYNGEE. This CDR3 has 15 residues. With V trimmed by 3 bases and J by 1 base, 4 bases remained unmatched. The CDR3 DNA reads as TGTGCCAGCAGCGAACGGACAGGGGCGAACACTGAAGCTTTCTTT. It encodes CASSERTGANTEAFF.